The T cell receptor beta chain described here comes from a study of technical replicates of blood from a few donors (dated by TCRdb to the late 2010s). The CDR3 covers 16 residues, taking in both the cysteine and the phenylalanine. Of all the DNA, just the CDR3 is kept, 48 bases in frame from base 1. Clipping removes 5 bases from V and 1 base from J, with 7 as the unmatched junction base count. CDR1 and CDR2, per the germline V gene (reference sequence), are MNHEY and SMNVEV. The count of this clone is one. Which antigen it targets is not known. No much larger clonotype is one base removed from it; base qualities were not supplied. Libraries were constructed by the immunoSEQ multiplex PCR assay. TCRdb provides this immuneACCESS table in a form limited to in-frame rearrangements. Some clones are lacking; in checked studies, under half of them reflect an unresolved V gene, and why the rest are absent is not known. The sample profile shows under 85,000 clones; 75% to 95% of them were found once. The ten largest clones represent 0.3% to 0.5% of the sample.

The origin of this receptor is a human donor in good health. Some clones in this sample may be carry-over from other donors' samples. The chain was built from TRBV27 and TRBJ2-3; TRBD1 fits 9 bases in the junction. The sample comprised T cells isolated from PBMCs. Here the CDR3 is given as CASSPPGQGGTDTQYF. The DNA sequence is TGTGCCAGCAGTCCGCCGGGACAGGGAGGCACAGATACGCAGTATTTT.